The present TCR beta chain was sequenced within a study of T cells after posttransplantation cyclophosphamide. The study's findings and limits: After PTCy, TRB diversity resembled that of CNI/methotrexate controls.

Busulfan-fludarabine conditioning, marrow transplant, and cyclophosphamide on days +3 and +4 were administered. The table lists this clone with many counts. Its antigen remains unidentified. Sequencing used immunoSEQ multiplex PCR; TCRdb keeps in-frame clones, though not all of them. Found here are under 9,000 clones, no singletons; the ten largest cover roughly half. This sequence originates from a male patient between 45 and 60 years old who received an allogeneic stem cell transplant from an unrelated donor, was CMV-positive, and had acute GVHD only. A share of the T cells may be of graft donor origin. The specimen comprised PBMCs, sampled after allogeneic stem cell transplant with posttransplant cyclophosphamide.

The CDR3 region has the DNA TGTGCCAGCTCACCACCCGGTCGGGGGACTGAAGCTTTCTTT. This translates into CASSPPGRGTEAFF. V and J are TRBV18 and TRBJ1-1; the D gene is possibly TRBD1 (5 bases). This CDR3 has 14 residues. V lost 0 bases to trimming and J lost 5 bases, with 10 bases between them. From germline, CDR1 is KGHSH and CDR2 LQKENI.